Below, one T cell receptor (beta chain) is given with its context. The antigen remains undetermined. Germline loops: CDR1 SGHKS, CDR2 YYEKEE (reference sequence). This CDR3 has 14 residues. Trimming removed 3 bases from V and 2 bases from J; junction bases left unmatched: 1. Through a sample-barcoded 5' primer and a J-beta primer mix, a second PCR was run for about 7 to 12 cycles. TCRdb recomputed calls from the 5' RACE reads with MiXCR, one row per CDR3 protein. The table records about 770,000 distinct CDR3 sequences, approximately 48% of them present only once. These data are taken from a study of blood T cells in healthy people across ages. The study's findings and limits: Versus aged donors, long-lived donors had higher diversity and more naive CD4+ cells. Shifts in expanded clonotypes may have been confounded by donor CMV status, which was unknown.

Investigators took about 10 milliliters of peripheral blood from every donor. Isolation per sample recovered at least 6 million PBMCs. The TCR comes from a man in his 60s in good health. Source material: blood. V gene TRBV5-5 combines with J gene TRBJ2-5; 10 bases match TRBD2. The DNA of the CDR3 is TGTGCCAGCAGCTGGGGACTAGCGCAAGAGACCCAGTACTTC. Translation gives CASSWGLAQETQYF. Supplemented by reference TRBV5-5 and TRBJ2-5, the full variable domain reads DAGVTQSPTHLIKTRGQQVTLRCSPISGHKSVSWYQQVLGQGPQFIFQYYEKEERGRGNFPDRFSARQFPNYSSELNVNALLLGDSALYLCASSWGLAQETQYFGPGTRLLVL.